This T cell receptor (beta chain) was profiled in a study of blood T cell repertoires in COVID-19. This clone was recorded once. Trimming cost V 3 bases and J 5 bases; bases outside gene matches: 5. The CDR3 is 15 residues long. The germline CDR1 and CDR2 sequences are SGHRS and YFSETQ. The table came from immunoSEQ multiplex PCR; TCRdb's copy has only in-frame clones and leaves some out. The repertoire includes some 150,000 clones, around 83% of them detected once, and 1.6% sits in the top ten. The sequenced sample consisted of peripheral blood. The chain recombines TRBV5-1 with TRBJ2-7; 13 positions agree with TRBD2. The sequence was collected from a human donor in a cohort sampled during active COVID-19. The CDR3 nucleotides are TGCGCCAGCAGCTCGCCCGGACTAGCGGGAGACGAGCAGTACTTC. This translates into CASSSPGLAGDEQYF.